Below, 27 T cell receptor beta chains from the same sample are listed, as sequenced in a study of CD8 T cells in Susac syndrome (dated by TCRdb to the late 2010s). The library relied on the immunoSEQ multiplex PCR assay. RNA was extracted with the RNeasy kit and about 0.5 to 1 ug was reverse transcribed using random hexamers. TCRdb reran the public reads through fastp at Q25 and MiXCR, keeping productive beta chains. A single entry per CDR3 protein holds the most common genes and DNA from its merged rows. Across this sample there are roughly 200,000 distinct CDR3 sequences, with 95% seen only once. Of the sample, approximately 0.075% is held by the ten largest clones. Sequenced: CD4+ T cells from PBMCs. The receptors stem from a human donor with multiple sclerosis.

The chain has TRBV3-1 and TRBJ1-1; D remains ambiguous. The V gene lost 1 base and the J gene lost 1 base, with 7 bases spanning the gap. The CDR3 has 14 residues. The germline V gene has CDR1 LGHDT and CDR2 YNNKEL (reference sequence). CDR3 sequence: CASSQGIPNTEAFF. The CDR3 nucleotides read TGTGCCAGCAGCCAAGGAATCCCGAACACTGAAGCTTTCTTT.

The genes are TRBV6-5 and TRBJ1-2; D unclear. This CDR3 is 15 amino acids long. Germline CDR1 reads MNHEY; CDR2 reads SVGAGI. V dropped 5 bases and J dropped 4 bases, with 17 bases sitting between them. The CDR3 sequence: CASSNPDPDGYGYTF. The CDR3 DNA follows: TGTGCCAGCAGTAATCCAGACCCGGACGGCTATGGCTACACCTTC.

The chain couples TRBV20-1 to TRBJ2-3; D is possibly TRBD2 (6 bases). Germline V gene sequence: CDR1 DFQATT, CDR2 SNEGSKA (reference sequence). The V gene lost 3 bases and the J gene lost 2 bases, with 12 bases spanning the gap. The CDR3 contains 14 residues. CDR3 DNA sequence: TGCAGTGCTAGGGCGGGACTGCTCACAGATACGCAGTATTTT. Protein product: CSARAGLLTDTQYF.

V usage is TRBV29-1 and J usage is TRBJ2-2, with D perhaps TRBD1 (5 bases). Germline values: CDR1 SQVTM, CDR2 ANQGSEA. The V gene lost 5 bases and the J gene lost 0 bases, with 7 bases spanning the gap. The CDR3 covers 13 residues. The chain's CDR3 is CSVKGANTGELFF. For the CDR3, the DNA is TGCAGCGTTAAAGGGGCGAACACCGGGGAGCTGTTTTTT.

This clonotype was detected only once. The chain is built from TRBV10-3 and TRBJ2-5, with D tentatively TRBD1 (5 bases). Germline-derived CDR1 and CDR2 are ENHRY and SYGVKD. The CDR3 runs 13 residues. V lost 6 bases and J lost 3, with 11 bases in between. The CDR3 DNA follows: TGTGCCATCAGCCCAGGGATAGAAGAGACCCAGTACTTC. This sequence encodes CAISPGIEETQYF.

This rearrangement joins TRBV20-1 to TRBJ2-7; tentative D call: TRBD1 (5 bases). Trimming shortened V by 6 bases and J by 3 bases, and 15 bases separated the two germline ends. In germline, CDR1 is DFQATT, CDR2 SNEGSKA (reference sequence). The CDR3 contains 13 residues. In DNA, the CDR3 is TGCAGTGCGCATACTGGGGCTGGCTACGAGCAGTACTTC. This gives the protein CSAHTGAGYEQYF.

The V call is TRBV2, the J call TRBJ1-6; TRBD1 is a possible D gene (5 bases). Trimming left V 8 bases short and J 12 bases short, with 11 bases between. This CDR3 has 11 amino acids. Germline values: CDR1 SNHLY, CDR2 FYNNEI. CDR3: CASQQRGPLHF. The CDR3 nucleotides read TGTGCCAGCCAGCAAAGGGGACCCCTCCACTTT.

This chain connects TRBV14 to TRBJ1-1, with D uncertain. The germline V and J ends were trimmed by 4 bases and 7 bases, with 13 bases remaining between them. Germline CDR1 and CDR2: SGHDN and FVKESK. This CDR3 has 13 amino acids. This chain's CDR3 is CASSPSLGGEAFF. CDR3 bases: TGTGCCAGCAGCCCTTCTCTAGGAGGTGAAGCTTTCTTT.

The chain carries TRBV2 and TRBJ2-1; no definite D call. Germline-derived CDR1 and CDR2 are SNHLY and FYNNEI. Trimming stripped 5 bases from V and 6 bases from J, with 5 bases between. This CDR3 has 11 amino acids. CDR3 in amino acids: CASSRFNEQFF. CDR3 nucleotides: TGTGCCAGCAGTCGATTCAATGAGCAGTTCTTC.

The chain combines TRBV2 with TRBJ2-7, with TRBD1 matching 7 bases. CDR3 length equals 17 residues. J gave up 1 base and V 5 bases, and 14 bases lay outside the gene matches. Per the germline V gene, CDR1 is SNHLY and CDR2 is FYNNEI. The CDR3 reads CASSTRTGTEISYEQYF. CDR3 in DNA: TGTGCCAGCAGTACTCGCACCGGGACAGAGATATCCTACGAGCAGTACTTC. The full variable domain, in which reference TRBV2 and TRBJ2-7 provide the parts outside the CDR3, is EPEVTQTPSHQVTQMGQEVILRCVPISNHLYFYWYRQILGQKVEFLVSFYNNEISEKSEIFDDQFSVERPDGSNFTLKIRSTKLEDSAMYFCASSTRTGTEISYEQYFGPGTRLTVT.

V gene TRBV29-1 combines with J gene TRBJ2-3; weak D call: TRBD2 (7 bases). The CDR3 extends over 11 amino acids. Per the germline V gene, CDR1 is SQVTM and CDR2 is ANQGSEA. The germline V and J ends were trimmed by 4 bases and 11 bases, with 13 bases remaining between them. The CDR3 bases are TGCAGCGTTGTACTAGGGGGGGGGCAGTATTTT. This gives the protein CSVVLGGGQYF.

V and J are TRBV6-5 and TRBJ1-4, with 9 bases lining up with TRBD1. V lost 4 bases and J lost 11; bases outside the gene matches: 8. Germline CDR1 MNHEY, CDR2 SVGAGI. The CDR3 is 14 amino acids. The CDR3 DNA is TGTGCCAGCAGTTCGGGACAGGGCGTGGGGAAACTGTTTTTT. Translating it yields CASSSGQGVGKLFF.

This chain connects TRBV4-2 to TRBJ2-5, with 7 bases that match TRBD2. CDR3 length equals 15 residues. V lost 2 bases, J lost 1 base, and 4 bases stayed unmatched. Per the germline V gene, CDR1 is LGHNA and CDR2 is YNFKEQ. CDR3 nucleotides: TGTGCCAGCAGCCAAAGAGCGGGGATCCAAGAGACCCAGTACTTC. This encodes CASSQRAGIQETQYF.

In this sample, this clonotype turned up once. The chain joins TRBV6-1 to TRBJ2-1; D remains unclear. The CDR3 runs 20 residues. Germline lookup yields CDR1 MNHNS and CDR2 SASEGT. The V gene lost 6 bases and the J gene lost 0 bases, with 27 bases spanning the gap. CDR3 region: CASSSAALIISYSSYNEQFF. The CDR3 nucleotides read TGTGCCAGCAGCTCGGCTGCGTTAATAATTTCGTACAGCTCCTACAATGAGCAGTTCTTC.

The CDR3 nucleotides read TGTGCCAGCAGCCCTTCAGCGGGGCAAGAGACCCAGTACTTC. Translation gives CASSPSAGQETQYF. The chain couples TRBV7-2 to TRBJ2-5, with 7 nucleotides matching TRBD2. Germline loops: CDR1 SGHTA, CDR2 FQGNSA. V shed 5 bases and J 2 bases; nucleotides not matched to a gene: 5. The CDR3 is 14 residues long.

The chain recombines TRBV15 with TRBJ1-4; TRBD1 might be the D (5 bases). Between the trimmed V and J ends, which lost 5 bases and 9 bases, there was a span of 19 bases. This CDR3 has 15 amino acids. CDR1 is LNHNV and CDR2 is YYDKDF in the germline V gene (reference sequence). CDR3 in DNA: TGTGCCACCAGCCCAGAGGGTACCTTGGGGCAAAAACTGTTTTTT. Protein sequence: CATSPEGTLGQKLFF.

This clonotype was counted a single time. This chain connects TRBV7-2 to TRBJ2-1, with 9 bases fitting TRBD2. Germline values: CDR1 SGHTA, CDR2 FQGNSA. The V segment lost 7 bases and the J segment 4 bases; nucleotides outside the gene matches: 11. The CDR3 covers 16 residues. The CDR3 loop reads CASTLKPGLAYNEQFF. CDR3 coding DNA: TGTGCCAGCACCCTTAAGCCGGGACTAGCTTACAATGAGCAGTTCTTC.

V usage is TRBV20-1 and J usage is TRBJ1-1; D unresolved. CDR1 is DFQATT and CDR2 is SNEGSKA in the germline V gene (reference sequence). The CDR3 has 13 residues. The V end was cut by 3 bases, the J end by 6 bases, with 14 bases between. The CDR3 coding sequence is TGCAGTGCTAGCCTATCTCCCGCCCCTGAAGCTTTCTTT. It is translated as CSASLSPAPEAFF.

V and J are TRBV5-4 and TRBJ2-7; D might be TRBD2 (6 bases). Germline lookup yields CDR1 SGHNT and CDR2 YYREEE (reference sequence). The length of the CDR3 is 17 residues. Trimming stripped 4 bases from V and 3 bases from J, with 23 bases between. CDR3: CASSPPPTRGWRYEQYV. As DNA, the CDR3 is TGTGCCAGCAGCCCACCCCCTACGCGGGGTTGGCGCTACGAGCAGTACGTC.

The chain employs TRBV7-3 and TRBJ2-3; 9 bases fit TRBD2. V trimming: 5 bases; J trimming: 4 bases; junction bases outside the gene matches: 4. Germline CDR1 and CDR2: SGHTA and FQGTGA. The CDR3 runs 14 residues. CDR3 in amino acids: CASSPAGGADTQYF. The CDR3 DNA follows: TGTGCCAGCAGCCCCGCGGGGGGGGCAGATACGCAGTATTTT.

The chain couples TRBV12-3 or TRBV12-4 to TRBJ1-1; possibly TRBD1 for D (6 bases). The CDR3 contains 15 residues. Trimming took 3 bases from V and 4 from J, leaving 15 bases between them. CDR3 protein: CASSFHLTGPTEAFF. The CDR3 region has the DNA TGTGCCAGCAGTTTCCACTTGACAGGCCCCACTGAAGCTTTCTTT.

CDR3 DNA sequence: TGCAGCGTCGTACAGGGTATGGGGGAAAAACTGTTTTTT. Translating gives CSVVQGMGEKLFF. The chain has TRBV29-1 and TRBJ1-4; D perhaps matches TRBD1 (6 bases). Germline V gene sequence: CDR1 SQVTM, CDR2 ANQGSEA. Trimming removed 6 bases at V and 8 bases at J, with 16 bases between. CDR3 size: 13 residues.

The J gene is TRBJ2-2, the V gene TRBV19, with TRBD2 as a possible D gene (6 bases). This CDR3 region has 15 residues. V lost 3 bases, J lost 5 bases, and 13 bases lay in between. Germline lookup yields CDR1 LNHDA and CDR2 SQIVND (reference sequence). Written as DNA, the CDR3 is TGTGCCAGTAGTATTGATAGAGCGGGTACCGGGGAGCTGTTTTTT. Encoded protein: CASSIDRAGTGELFF.

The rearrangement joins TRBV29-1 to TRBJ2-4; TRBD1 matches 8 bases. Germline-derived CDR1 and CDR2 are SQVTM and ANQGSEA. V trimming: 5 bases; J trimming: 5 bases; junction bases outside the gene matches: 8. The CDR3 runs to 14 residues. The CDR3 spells CSVTRDRRENIQYF. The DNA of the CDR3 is TGCAGCGTTACCCGGGACAGGCGAGAAAACATTCAGTACTTC.

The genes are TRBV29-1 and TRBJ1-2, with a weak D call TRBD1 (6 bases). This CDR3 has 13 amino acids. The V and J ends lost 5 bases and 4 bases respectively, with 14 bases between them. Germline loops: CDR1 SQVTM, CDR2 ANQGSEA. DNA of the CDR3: TGCAGCGTTTCGGACAGATCCCTCTATGGCTACACCTTC. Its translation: CSVSDRSLYGYTF.

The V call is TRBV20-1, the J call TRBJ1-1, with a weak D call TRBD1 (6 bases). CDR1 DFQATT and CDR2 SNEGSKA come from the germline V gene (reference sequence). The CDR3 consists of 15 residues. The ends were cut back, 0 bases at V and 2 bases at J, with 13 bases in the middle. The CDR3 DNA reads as TGCAGTGCTAGAGATCAGGCCAGGGGTAACACTGAAGCTTTCTTT. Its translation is CSARDQARGNTEAFF.

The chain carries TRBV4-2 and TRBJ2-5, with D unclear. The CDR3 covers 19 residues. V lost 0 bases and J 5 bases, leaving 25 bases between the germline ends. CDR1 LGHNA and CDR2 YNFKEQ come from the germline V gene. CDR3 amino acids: CASSQDPLSPSRTGETQYF. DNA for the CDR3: TGTGCCAGCAGCCAAGATCCCTTATCCCCGTCTAGAACGGGTGAGACCCAGTACTTC.